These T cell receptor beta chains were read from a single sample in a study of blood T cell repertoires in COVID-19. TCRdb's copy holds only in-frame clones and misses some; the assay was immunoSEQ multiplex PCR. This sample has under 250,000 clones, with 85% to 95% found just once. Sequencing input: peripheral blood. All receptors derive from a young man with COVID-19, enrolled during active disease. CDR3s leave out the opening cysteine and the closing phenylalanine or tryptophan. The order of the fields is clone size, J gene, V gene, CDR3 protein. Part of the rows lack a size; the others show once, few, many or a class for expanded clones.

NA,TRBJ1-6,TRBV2,ASRSGGLLH
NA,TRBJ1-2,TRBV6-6,ASSQLGGYGYT
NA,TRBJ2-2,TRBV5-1,ASSEQGGGTGELF
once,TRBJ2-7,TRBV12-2,ASRLGVDTQGTDEQY
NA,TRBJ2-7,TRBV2,AIKLGNGHEQY
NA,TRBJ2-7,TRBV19,ASSNRAYEQY
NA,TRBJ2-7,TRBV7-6,ASSSGQGVHEQY
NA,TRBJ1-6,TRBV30,ACRGGRSSYNSPLH
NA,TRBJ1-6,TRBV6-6,ASSRKGQESSYNSPLH
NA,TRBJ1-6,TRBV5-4,ASSPGGGLTPLH
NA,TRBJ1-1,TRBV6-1,ASSEWSGGEFHTEAF
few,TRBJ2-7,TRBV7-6,ASSPALEGGSNEQY
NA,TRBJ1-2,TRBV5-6,ASSFRSAGNYGYT
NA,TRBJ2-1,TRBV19,ASSIGLAGGSSYNEQF